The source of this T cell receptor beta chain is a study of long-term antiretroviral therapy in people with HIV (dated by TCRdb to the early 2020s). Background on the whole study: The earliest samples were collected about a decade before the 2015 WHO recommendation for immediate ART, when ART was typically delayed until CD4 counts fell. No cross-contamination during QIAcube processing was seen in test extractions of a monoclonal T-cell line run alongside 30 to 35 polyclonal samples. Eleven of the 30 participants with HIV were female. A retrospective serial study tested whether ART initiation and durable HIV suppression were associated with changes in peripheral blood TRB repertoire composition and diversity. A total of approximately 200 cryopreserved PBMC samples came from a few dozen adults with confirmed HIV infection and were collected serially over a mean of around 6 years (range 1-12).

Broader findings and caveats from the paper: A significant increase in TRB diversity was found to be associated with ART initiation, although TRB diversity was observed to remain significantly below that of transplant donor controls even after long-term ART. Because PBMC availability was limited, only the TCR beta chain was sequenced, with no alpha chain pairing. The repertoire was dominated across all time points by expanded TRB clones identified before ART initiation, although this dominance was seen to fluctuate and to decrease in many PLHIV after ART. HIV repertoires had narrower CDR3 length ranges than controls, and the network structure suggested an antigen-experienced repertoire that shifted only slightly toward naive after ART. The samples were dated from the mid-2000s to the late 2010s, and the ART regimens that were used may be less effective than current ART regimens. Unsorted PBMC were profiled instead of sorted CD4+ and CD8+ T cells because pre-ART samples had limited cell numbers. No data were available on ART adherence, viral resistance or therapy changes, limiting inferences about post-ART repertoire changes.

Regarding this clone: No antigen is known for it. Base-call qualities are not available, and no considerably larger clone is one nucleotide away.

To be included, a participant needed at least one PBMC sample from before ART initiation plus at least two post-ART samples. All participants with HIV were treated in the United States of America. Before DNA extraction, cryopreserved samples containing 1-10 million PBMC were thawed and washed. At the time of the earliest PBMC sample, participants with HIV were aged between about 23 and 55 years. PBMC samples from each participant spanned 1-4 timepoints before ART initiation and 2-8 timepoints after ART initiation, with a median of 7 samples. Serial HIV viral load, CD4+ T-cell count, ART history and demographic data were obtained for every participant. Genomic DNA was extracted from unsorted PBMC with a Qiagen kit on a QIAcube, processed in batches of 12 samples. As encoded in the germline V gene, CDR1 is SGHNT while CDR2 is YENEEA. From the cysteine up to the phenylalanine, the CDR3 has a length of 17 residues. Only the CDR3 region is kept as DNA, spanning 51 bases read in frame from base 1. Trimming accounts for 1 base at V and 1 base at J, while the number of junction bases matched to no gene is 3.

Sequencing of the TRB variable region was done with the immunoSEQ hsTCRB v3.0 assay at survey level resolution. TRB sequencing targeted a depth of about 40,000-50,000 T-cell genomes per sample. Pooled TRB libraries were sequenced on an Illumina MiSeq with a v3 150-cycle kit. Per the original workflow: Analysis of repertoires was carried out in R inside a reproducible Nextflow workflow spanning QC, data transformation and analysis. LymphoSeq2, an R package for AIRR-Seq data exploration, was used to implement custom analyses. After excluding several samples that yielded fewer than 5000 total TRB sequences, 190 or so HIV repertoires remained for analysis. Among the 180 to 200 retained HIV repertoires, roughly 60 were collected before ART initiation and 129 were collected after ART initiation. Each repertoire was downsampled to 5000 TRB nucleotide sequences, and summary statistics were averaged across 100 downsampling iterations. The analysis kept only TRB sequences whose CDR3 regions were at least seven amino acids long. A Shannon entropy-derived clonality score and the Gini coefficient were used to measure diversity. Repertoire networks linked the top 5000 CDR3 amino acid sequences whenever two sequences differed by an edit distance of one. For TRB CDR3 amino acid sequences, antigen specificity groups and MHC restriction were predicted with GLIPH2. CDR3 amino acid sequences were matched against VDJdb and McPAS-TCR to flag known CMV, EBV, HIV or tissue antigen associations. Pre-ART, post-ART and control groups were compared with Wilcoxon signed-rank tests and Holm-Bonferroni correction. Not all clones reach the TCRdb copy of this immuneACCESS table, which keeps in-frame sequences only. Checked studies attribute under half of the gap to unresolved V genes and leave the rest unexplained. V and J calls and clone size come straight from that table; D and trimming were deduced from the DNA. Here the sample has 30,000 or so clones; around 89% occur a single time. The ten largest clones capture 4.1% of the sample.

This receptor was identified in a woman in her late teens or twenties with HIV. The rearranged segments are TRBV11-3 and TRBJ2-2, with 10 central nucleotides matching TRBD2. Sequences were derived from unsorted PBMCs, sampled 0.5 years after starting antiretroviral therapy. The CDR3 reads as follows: CASSLVSGRLNTGELFF. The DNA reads TGTGCCAGCAGCTTAGTTAGCGGGAGGCTGAACACCGGGGAGCTGTTTTTT.